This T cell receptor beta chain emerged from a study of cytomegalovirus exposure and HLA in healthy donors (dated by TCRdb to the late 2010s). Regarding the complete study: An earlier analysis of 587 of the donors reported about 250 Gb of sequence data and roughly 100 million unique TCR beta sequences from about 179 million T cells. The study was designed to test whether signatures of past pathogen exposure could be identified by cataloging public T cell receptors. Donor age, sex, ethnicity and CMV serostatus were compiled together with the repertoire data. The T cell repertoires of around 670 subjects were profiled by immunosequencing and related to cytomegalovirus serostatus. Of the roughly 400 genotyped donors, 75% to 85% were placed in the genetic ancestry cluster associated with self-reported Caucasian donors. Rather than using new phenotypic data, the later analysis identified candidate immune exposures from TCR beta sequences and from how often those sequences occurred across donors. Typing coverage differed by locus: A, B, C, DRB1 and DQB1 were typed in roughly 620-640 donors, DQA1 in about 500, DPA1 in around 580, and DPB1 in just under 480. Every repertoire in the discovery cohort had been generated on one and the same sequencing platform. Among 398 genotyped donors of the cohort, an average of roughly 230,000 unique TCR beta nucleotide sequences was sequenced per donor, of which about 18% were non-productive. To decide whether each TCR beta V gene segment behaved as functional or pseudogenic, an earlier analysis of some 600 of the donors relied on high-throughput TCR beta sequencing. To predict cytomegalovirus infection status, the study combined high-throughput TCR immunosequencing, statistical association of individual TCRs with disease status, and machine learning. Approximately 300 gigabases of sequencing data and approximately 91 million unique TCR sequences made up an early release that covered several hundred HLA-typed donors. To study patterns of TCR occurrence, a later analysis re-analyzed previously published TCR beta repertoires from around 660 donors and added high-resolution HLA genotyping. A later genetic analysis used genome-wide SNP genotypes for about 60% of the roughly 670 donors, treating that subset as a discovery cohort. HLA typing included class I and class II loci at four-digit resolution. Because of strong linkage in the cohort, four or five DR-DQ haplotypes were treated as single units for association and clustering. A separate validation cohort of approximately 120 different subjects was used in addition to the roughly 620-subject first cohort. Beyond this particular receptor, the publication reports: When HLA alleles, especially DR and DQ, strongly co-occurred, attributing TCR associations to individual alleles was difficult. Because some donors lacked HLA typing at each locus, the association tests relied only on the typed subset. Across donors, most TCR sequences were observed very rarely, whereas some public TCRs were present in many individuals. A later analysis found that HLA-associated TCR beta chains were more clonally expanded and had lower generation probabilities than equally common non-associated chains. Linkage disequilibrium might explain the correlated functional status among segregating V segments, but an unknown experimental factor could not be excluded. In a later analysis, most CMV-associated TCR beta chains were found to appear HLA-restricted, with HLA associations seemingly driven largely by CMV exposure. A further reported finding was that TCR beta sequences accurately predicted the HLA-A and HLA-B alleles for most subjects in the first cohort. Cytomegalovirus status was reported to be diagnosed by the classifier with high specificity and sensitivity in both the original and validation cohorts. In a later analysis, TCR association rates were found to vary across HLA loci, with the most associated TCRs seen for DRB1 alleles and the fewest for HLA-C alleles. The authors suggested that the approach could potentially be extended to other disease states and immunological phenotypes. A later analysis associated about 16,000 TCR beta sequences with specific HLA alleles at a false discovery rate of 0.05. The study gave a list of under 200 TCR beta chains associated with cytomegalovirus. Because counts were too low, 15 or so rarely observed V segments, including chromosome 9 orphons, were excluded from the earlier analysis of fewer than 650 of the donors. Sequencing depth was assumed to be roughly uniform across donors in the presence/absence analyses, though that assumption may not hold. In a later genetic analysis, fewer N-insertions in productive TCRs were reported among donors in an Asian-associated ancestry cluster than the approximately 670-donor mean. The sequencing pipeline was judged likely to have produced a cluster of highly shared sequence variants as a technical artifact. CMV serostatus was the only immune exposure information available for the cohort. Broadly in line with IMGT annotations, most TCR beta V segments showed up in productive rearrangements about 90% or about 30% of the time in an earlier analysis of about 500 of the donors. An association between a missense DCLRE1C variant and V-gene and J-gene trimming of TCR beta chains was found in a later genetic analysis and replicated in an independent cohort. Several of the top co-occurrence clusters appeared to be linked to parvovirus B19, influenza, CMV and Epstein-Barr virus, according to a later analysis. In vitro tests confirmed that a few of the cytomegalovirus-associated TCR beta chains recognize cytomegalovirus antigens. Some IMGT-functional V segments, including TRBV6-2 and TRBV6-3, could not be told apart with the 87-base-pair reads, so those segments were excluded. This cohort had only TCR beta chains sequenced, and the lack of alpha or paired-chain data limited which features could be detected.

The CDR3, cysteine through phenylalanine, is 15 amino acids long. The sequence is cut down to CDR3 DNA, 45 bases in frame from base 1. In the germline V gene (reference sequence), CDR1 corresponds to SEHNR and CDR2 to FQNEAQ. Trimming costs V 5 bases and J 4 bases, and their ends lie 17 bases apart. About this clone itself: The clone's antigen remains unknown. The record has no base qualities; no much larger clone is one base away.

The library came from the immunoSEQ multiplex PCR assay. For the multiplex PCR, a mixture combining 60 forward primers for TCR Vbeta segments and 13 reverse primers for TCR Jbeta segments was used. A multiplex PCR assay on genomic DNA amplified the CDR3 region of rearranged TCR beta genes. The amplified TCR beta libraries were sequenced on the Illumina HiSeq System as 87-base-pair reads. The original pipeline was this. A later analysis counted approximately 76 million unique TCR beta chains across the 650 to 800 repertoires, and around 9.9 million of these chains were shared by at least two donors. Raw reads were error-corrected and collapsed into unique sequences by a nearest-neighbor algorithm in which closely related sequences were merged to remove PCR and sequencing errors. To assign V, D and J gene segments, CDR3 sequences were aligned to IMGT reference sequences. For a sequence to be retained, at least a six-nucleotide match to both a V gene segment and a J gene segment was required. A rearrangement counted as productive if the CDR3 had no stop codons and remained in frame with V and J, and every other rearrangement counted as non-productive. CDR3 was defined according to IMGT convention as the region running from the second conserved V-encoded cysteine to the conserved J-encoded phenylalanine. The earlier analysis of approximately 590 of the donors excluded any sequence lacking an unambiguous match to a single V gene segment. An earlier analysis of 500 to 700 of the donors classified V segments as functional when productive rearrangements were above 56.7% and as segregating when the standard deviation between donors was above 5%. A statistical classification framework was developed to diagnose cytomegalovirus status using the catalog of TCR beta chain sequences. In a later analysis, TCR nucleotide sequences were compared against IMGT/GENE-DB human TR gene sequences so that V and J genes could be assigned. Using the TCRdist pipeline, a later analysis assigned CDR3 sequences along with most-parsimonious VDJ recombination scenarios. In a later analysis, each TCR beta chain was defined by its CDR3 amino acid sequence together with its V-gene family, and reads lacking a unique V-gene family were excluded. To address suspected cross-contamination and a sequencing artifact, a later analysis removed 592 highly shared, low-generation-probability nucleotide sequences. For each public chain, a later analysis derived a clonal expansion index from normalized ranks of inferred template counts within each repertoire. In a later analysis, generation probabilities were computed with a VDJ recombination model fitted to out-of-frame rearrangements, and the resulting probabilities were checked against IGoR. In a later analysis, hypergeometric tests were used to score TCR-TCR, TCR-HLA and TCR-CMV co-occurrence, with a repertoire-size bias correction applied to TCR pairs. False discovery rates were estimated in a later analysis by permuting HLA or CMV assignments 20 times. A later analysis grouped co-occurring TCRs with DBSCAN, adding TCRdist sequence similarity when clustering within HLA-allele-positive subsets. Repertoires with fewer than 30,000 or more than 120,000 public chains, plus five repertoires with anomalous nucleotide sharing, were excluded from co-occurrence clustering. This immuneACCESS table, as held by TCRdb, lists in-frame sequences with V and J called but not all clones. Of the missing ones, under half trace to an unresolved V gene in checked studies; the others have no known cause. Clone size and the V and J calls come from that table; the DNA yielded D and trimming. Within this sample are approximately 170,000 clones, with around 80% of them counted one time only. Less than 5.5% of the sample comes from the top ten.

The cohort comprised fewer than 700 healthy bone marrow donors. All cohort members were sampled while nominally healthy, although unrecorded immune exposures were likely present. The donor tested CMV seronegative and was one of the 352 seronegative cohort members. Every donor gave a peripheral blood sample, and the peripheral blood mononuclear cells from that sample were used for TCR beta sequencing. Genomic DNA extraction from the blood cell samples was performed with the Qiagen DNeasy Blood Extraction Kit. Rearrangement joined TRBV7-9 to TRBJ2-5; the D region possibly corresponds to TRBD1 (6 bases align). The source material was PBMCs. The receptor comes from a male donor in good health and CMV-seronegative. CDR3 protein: CASSPNNRVGETQYF. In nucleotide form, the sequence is TGTGCCAGCAGCCCCAACAACAGGGTTGGAGAGACCCAGTACTTC.